This T cell receptor beta chain was sequenced during a study of CD8+ T cells in alopecia areata. About the study: Treated patients swallowed 5 to 10 mg of oral tofacitinib twice daily. Overall study results and limits: Scalp specimens additionally yield sequences from normal skin's resident alphabeta T cells. Clonality in the scalp and expanded CD8+ clones ranked among the top 100 were significantly decreased by tofacitinib.

Notes on this clone: Its specificity is not known.

Treatment meaning: oral pan-JAK inhibitor, 5-10 mg twice daily. Following RNA extraction, reverse transcription yielded cDNA that acted as the sequencing template. The method was immunoSEQ multiplex PCR; TCRdb's version includes in-frame clones alone and lacks a portion of them. The profile shows hundreds of thousands of clones, 66% of them singletons. The germline V and J ends were trimmed by 5 bases and 2 bases, with 14 bases remaining between them. Germline values: CDR1 SGHRS, CDR2 YFSETQ. This CDR3 spans 14 amino acids. Sequences were derived from CD4+ T cells sorted from blood, sampled around week 44, from a patient treated with tofacitinib. The clonotype was recovered from a human donor with alopecia areata. V usage is TRBV5-1 and J usage is TRBJ2-7; perhaps TRBD2 as D (5 bases). The CDR3 loop is CASRSHTGTYEQYF. In nucleotides, the CDR3 is TGCGCCAGCAGATCCCATACGGGGACCTACGAGCAGTACTTC.